The next 10 T cell receptor beta chains were all read from a single sample in a study of T cells in Graves' hyperthyroidism and ophthalmopathy (dated by TCRdb to 2018 to 2020). Receptors were amplified or captured by multiplex PCR. The data were produced on an Illumina HiSeq 2000. The TCR beta CDR3 regions were amplified from the RNA transcripts. The TCR CDR3 was subjected to a first round of RT-PCR using the HTBI primer set and the Qiagen OneStep RT-PCR kit. Using fastp trimming at Q25 and MiXCR clonotype assembly, TCRdb reanalyzed the public sequencing data and kept in-frame beta chains. Rows are unified per CDR3 protein, each entry keeping the most common DNA and genes. For this sample there are around 340,000 distinct CDR3 sequences; 14% appear just once. The leading ten clones occupy just under 25% of the sample. The sample taken for sequencing was blood. The source is a woman in her 30s with Graves' hyperthyroidism.

This clonotype was observed at least ten times. The CDR3 loop is CAIGPGQGAYEQYF. CDR3 nucleotide sequence: TGTGCCATCGGCCCGGGACAGGGGGCCTACGAGCAGTACTTC. The genes are TRBV28 and TRBJ2-7, with 11 nucleotides matching TRBD1. The CDR3 runs 14 residues. Germline assignment: CDR1 MDHEN and CDR2 SYDVKM. With 10 bases clipped from V and 2 bases from J, the junction kept 7 bases outside the gene matches.

The chain carries TRBV28 and TRBJ1-1; D remains unclear. Germline CDR1 is MDHEN and CDR2 is SYDVKM. This CDR3 has 10 residues. V lost 6 bases and J 7 bases, leaving 6 bases between the germline ends. DNA of the CDR3: TGTGCCAGCAGACGGAATGAAGCTTTCTTT. Translation: CASRRNEAFF.

This clonotype was seen ten or more times. This rearrangement joins TRBV28 to TRBJ2-2; D is unresolved. The length of the CDR3 is 10 residues. CDR1 is MDHEN, CDR2 SYDVKM, per germline. The V and J ends lost 7 bases and 6 bases respectively, with 3 bases between them. The DNA of the CDR3 is TGTGCCAGCATTCCCGGGGAGCTGTTTTTT. This codes for CASIPGELFF.

This chain joins TRBV5-1 and TRBJ1-2; 7 nucleotides line up with TRBD1. The CDR3 has 12 amino acids. Germline CDR1 SGHRS, CDR2 YFSETQ. The ends lost 10 bases at V and 3 bases at J; junction bases unmatched: 6. The CDR3 loop reads CAPEGTDYGYTF. The CDR3 coding sequence is TGCGCCCCAGAGGGGACAGACTATGGCTACACCTTC. Combining the CDR3 with reference TRBV5-1 and TRBJ1-2 gives the whole variable domain KAGVTQTPRYLIKTRGQQVTLSCSPISGHRSVSWYQQTPGQGLQFLFEYFSETQRNKGNFPGRFSGRQFSNSRSEMNVSTLELGDSALYLCAPEGTDYGYTFGSGTRLTVV.

This clonotype showed up many times. This chain connects TRBV24-1 to TRBJ1-2; D not certain. CDR1 KGHDR and CDR2 SFDVKD come from the germline V gene. This CDR3 region has 15 residues. V lost 3 bases to trimming and J lost 6 bases, with 16 bases between them. CDR3 sequence (DNA): TGTGCCACCAGTGATCCAATCAACCGGTTGGATGGCTACACCTTC. Its translation: CATSDPINRLDGYTF.

At least ten counts were recorded for this clonotype. This rearrangement joins TRBV20-1 to TRBJ2-7; unclear D gene. V lost 3 bases and J 4 bases, leaving 13 bases between the germline ends. Germline CDR1 reads DFQATT; CDR2 reads SNEGSKA (reference sequence). This CDR3 has 13 amino acids. The CDR3 region has the DNA TGCAGTGCTAGTCCCCCGGGCCTATACGAGCAGTACTTC. Its translation is CSASPPGLYEQYF.

This clonotype was detected many times. The chain's CDR3 is CASSLGFRTDYGYTF. Here the CDR3 DNA reads TGTGCCAGCAGCTTAGGGTTCAGGACGGACTATGGCTACACCTTC. The chain carries TRBV7-2 and TRBJ1-2; D uncertain. From germline, CDR1 is SGHTA and CDR2 FQGNSA. The CDR3 sequence is 15 residues long. V was shortened by 1 base and J by 3 bases, with 12 bases between the two germline ends.

A few counts support this clonotype. The J gene is TRBJ2-2, the V gene TRBV7-2; tentatively, D is TRBD2 (6 bases). Trimming took off 1 base at V and 7 bases at J, with 10 bases between the two ends. The CDR3 is 14 residues long. Germline lookup yields CDR1 SGHTA and CDR2 FQGNSA. The CDR3 nucleotides are TGTGCCAGCAGCTTAGGAGCGGGTGGCGGGGAGCTGTTTTTT. It codes for CASSLGAGGGELFF.

In its sample, this clonotype was seen a few times. The chain links TRBV7-9 to TRBJ2-1; a possible D gene is TRBD2 (6 bases). The CDR3 is made up of 15 amino acids. Germline values: CDR1 SEHNR, CDR2 FQNEAQ (reference sequence). The ends were cut back, 3 bases at V and 1 base at J, with 10 bases in the middle. In DNA form, the CDR3 reads TGTGCCAGCAGCTTGCCGGGAGCGTCCTACAATGAGCAGTTCTTC. Encoded protein: CASSLPGASYNEQFF.

This clonotype was recorded a few times. The chain recombines TRBV15 with TRBJ1-5, with D hard to call. V lost 0 bases to trimming and J lost 6 bases, with 12 bases between them. Germline lookup yields CDR1 LNHNV and CDR2 YYDKDF (reference sequence). The CDR3 runs 15 residues. The CDR3: CATSRDLAHSQPQHF. The CDR3 DNA follows: TGTGCCACCAGCAGAGATCTTGCCCACTCTCAGCCCCAGCATTTT.